The TCR beta chain under discussion was sequenced for a study of response to subunit inactivated influenza vaccine (dated by TCRdb to about 2018). A note on the overall study: Deep quantitative T cell receptor repertoire profiling was used in the study to track responses to a trivalent subunit inactivated influenza vaccine.

The library was made by RT-PCR. Sequencing was performed on an Illumina HiSeq 2500. Using fastp at Q25 and MiXCR, TCRdb reprocessed the public reads and kept productive beta chains. Merged by CDR3 protein, the rows form single entries marked with the most common genes and DNA. The sample contains around 520,000 distinct CDR3 sequences, approximately 12% of them found a single time. Roughly 10% of the sample is taken by the ten largest. This clonotype was observed many times. This receptor's antigen is unknown. No per-base quality is available; no much larger clone lies one base away. Study-wide conclusions, independent of this receptor: According to the authors, only a limited number of new T cells may be recruited by each seasonal influenza vaccination.

Trimming leaves V shorter by 4 bases and J shorter by 4 bases, with the junction holding 7 bases beyond the gene matches. CDR1 and CDR2 are drawn from the germline V gene (reference sequence): LNHNV, YYDKDF. The CDR3 measures 17 amino acids from cysteine to phenylalanine. CDR3 DNA is the only sequence kept; it has 51 bases, read in frame from the first base. The clonotype originates from a man between 50 and 59 years old who received an inactivated influenza vaccine. Donor details come from another sample of the same person, matched by shared clones. Sequenced here: PBMCs from blood, sampled on the day of vaccination. The rearranged segments are TRBV15 and TRBJ2-3, with 14 central nucleotides matching TRBD2. The DNA reads TGTGCCACCAGCAAGGGACTAGCGGGGGCCGGAGCAGATACGCAGTATTTT. This encodes CATSKGLAGAGADTQYF.